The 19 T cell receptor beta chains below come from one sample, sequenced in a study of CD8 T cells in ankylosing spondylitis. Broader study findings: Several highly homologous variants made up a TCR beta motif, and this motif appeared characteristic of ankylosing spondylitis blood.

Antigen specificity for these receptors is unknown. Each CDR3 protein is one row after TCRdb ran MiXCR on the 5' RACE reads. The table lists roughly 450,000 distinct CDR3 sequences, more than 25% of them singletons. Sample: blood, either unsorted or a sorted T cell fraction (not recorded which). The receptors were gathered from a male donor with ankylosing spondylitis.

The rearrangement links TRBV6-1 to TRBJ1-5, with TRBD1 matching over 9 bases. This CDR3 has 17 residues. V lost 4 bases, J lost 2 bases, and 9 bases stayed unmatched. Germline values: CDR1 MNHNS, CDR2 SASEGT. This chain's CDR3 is CASSVRTGVLGNQPQHF. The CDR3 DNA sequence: TGTGCCAGCAGTGTGAGGACAGGGGTATTGGGCAATCAGCCCCAGCATTTT.

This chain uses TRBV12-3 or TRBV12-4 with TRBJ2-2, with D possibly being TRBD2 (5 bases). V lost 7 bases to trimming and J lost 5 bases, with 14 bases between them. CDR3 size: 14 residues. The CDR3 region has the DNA TGTGCCAGCACCGAACGGCGGAGGACCGGGGAGCTGTTTTTT. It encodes CASTERRRTGELFF.

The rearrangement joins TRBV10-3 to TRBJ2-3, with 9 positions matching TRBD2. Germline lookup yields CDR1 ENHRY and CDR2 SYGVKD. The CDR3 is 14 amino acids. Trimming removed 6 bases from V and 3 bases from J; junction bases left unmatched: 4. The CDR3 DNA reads TGTGCCATCAGGTTAGCGGGAGAGACAGATACGCAGTATTTT. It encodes CAIRLAGETDTQYF.

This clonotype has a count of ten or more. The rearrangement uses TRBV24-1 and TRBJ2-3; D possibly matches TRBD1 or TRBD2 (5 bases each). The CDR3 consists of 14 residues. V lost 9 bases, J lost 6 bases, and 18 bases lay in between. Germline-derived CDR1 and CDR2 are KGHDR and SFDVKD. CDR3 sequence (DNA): TGTGCCACCGCGAGAGGGTGGGGGAGTGATACGCAGTATTTT. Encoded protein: CATARGWGSDTQYF.

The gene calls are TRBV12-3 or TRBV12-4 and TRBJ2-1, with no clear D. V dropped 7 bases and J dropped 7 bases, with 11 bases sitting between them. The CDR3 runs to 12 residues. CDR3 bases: TGTGCCAGCACGGGCCTAGGTAATGAGCAGTTCTTC. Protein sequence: CASTGLGNEQFF.

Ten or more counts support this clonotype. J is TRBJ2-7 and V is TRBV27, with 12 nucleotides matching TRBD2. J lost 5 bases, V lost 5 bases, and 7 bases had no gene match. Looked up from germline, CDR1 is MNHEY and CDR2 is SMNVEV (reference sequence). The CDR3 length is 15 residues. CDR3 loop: CASSRTLAGGHEQYV. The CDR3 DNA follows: TGTGCCAGCAGTAGAACACTAGCGGGAGGCCACGAGCAGTACGTC.

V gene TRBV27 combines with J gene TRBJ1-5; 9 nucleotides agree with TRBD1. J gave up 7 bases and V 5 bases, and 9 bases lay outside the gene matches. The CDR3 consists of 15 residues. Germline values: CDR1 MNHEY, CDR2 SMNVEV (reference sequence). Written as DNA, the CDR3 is TGTGCCAGCAGTGCCAAGACAGGGGGGGACCAGCCCCAGCATTTT. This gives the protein CASSAKTGGDQPQHF.

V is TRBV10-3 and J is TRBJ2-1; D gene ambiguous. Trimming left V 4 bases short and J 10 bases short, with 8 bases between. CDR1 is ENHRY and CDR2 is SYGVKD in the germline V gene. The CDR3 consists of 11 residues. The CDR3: CAISGVEEQFF. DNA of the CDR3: TGTGCCATCAGTGGGGTGGAGGAGCAGTTCTTC.

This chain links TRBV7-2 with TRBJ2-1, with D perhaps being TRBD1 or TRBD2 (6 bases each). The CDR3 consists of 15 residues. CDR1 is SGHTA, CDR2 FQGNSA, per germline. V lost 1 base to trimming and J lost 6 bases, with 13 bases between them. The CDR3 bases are TGTGCCAGCAGCTTAGAGGGGGGCTTATTCAATGAGCAGTTCTTC. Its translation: CASSLEGGLFNEQFF.

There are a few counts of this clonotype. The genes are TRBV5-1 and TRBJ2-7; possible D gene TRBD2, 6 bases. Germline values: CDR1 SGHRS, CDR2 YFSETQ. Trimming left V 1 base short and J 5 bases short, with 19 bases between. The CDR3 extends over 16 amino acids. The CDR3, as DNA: TGCGCCAGCAGCTTGATCGGTCTGGGGACTTCCCACGAGCAGTACTTC. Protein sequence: CASSLIGLGTSHEQYF.

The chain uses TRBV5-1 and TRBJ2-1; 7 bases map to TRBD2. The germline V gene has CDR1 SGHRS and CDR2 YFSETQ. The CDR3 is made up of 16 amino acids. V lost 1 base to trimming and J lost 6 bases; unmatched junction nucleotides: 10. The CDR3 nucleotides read TGCGCCAGCAGCTTGTCACAAGCTAGCGGAACCAATGAGCAGTTCTTC. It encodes CASSLSQASGTNEQFF. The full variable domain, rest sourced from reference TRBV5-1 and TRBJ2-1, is KAGVTQTPRYLIKTRGQQVTLSCSPISGHRSVSWYQQTPGQGLQFLFEYFSETQRNKGNFPGRFSGRQFSNSRSEMNVSTLELGDSALYLCASSLSQASGTNEQFFGPGTRLTVL.

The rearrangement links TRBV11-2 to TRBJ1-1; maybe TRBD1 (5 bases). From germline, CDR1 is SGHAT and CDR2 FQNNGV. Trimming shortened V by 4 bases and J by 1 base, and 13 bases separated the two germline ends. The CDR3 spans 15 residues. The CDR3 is CASSYGGGSNTEAFF. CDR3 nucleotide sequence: TGTGCCAGCAGCTACGGTGGGGGGTCGAACACTGAAGCTTTCTTT.

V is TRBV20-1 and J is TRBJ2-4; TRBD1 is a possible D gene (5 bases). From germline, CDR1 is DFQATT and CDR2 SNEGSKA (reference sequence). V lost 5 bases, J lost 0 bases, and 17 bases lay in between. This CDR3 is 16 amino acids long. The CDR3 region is CSAPQATQLAKNIQYF. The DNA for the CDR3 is TGCAGTGCTCCACAGGCCACACAATTAGCCAAAAACATTCAGTACTTC.

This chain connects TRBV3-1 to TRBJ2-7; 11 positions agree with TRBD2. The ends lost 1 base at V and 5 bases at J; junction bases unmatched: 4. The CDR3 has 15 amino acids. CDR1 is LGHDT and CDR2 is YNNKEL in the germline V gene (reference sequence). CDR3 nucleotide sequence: TGTGCCAGCAGCCAAGTGGCTAGCGGGAGGCACGAGCAGTACTTC. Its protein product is CASSQVASGRHEQYF.

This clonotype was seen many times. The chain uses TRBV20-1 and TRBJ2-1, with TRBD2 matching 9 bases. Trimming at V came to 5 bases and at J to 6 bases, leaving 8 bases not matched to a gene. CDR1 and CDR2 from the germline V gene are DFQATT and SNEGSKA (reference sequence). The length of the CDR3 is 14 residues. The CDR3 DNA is TGCAGTGCTCTCCGTCGTAGCGGGAGCAATGAGCAGTTCTTC. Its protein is CSALRRSGSNEQFF.

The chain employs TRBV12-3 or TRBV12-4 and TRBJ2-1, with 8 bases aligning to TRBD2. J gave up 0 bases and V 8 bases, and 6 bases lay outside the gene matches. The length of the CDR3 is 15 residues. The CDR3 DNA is TGTGCCAGCGGAAGCGGGGGAAGCTCCTACAATGAGCAGTTCTTC. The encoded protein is CASGSGGSSYNEQFF.

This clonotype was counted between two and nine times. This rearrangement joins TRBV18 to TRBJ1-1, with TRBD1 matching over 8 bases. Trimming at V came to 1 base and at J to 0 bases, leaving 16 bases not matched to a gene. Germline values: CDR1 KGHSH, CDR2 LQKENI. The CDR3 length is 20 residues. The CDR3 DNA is TGTGCCAGCTCACCACTTGGGTCCGGAGTGGCAGGGGGCTTGAACACTGAAGCTTTCTTT. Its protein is CASSPLGSGVAGGLNTEAFF. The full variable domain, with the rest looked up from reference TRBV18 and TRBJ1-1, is NAGVMQNPRHLVRRRGQEARLRCSPMKGHSHVYWYRQLPEEGLKFMVYLQKENIIDESGMPKERFSAEFPKEGPSILRIQQVVRGDSAAYFCASSPLGSGVAGGLNTEAFFGQGTRLTVV.

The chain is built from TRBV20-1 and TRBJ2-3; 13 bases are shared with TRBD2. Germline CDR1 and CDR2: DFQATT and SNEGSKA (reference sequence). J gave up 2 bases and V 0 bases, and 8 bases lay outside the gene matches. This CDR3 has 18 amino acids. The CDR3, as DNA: TGCAGTGCTAGAGATGGCCCCGGGACTAGCGGGAACACAGATACGCAGTATTTT. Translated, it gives CSARDGPGTSGNTDTQYF.

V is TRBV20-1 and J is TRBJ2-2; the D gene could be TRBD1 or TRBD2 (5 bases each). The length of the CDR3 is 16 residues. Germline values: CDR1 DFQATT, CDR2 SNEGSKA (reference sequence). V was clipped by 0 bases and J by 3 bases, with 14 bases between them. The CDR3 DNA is TGCAGTGCTAGAGATCTTCGGCAGGGACACACCGGGGAGCTGTTTTTT. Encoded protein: CSARDLRQGHTGELFF.